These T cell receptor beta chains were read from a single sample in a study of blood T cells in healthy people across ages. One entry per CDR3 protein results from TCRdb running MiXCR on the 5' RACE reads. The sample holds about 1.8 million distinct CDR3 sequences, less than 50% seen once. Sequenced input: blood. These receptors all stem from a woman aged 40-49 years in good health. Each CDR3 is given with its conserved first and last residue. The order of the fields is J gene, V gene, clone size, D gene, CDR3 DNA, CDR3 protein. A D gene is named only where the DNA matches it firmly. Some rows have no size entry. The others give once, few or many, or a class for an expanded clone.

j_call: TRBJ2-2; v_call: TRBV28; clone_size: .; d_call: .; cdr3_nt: TGTGCCAGCAGGCCGACAGACTTGAACACCGGGGAGCTGTTTTTT; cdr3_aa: CASRPTDLNTGELFF
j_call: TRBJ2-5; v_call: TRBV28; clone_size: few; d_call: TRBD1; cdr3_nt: TGTGCCTCTTCGACCAACAGGGGGCTGGAGACCCAGTACTTC; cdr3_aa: CASSTNRGLETQYF
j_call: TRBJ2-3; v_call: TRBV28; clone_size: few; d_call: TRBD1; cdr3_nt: TGTGCCAGCAGTATAAGGACAGGGGTCGTCACAGATACGCAGTATTTT; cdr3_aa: CASSIRTGVVTDTQYF
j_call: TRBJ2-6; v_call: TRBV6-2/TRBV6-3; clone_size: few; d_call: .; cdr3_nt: TGTGCCAGCAGCGGTGGTTCCTTCTCAGGGGCCAACGTCCTGACTTTC; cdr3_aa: CASSGGSFSGANVLTF
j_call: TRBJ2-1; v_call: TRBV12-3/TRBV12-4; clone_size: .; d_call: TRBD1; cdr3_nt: TGTGCCAGCACCCCGGGACAGGGAGTTCATGAGCAGTTCTTC; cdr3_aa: CASTPGQGVHEQFF
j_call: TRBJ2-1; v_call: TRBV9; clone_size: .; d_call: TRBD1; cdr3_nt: TGTGCCAGCAGCGTTGACAGGGGGACCTACAATGAGCAGTTCTTC; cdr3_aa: CASSVDRGTYNEQFF
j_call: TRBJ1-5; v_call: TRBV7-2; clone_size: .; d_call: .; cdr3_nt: TGTGCCAGCAGCTCGGACCTAGGTCCCCAGCATTTT; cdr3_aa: CASSSDLGPQHF
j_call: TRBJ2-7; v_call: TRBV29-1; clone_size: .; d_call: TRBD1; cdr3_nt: TGCAGCGTTACACAACAGGGGTACGAGCAGTACTTC; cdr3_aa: CSVTQQGYEQYF
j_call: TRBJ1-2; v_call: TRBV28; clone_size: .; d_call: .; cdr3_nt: TGTGCCAGCAGCTACGGGACGGATGGATACTATGGCTACACCTTC; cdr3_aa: CASSYGTDGYYGYTF
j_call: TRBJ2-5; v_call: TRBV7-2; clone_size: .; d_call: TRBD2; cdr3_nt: TGTGCCAGCAGCGCGTCTAGCGGGGTAGAGACCCAGTACTTC; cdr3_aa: CASSASSGVETQYF
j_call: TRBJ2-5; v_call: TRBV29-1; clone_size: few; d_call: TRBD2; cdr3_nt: TGCAGCGCGCCACTAGCGGGGGCCTATTCGGAGACCCAGTACTTC; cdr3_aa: CSAPLAGAYSETQYF
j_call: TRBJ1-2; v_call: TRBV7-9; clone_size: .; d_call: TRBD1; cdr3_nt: TGTGCCAGCAGCCCCATAGGGACAGGGGGCTCGGGCTACACCTTC; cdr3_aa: CASSPIGTGGSGYTF
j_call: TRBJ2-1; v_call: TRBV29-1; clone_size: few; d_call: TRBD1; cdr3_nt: TGCAGCGTTGGACAGGGCAATGAGCAGTTCTTC; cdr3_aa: CSVGQGNEQFF
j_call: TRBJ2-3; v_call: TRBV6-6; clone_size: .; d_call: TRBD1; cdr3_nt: TGTGCTATTGCTCATGGGACAGGCTCCACAGATACGCAGTATTTT; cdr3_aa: CAIAHGTGSTDTQYF
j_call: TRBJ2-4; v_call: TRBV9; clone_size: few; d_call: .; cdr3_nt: TGTGCCAGCAGCGTCCAGGGTGAAAACATTCAGTACTTC; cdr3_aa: CASSVQGENIQYF
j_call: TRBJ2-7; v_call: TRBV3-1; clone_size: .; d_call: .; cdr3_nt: TGTGCCAGCAGCCAATTCGGTCAGCCTAGCTCCTACGAGCAGTACTTC; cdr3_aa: CASSQFGQPSSYEQYF
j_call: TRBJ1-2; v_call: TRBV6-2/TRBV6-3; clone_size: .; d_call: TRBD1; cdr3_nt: TGTGCCAGCAGTTTCGACAGGGGGACTTGGAATGGCTACACCTTC; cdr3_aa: CASSFDRGTWNGYTF
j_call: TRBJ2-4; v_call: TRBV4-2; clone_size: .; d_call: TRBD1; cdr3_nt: TGTGCCAGCAGCCAAAGTCCCGGGACAGGGGGTGGAGGCATTCAGTACTTC; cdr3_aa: CASSQSPGTGGGGIQYF
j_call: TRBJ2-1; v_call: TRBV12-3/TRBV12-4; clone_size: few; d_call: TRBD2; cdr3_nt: TGTGCCAGCAGTCCTAGCGGGGGGGCCCTTGAGCAGTTCTTC; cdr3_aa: CASSPSGGALEQFF
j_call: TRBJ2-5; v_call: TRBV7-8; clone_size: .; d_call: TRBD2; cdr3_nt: TGTGCCAGCAGCTCCGGGGGGGCTGAACAGTACTTC; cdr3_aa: CASSSGGAEQYF